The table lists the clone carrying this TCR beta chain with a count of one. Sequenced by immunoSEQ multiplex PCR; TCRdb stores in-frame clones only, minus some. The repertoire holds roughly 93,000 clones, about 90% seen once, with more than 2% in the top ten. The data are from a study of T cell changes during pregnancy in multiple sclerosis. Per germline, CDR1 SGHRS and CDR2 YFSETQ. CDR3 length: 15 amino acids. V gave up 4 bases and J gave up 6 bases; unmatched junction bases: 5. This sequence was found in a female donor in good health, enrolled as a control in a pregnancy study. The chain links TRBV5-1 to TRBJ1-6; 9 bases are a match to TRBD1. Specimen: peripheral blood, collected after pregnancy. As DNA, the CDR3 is TGCGCCAGCAGCACGACGGGACAGGGTAATTCACCCCTCCACTTT. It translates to CASSTTGQGNSPLHF.